The 21 T cell receptor beta chains below all came from one sample that was sequenced in a study of T cell changes during pregnancy in multiple sclerosis. Assay used: immunoSEQ multiplex PCR; TCRdb lists only in-frame clones, some missing. The table has about 53,000 clones, roughly 91% seen once. Sequencing was performed on CD4+ T cells from peripheral blood mononuclear cells, taken in the third trimester of pregnancy. These receptors all come from a female donor with multiple sclerosis, enrolled in a pregnancy study.

The CDR3 DNA follows: TGTGCCAGCTCAAGTCGGGACACAGCCTCACCCCTCCACTTT. Its protein is CASSSRDTASPLHF. The chain combines TRBV18 with TRBJ1-6; the D gene is possibly TRBD1 (6 bases). V lost 5 bases to trimming and J lost 10 bases, with 15 bases between them. Germline assignment: CDR1 KGHSH and CDR2 LQKENI. The CDR3 is made up of 14 amino acids.

This chain links TRBV29-1 with TRBJ2-1, with 7 nucleotides matching TRBD1. V was clipped by 7 bases and J by 9 bases; unmatched bases: 12. Germline V lookup: CDR1 SQVTM, CDR2 ANQGSEA. CDR3 length: 13 residues. Here the CDR3 reads CSGKGQANGEQFF. DNA for the CDR3: TGCAGCGGGAAAGGACAGGCAAATGGTGAGCAGTTCTTC.

The V call is TRBV10-3, the J call TRBJ2-7; 7 positions agree with TRBD1. The CDR3 loop spans 15 amino acids. Germline V gene sequence: CDR1 ENHRY, CDR2 SYGVKD. Trimming removed 5 bases from V and 0 bases from J; junction bases left unmatched: 7. CDR3: CAISSGQVNSYEQYF. CDR3 in DNA: TGTGCCATCAGTTCCGGACAGGTCAACTCCTACGAGCAGTACTTC.

This sequence joins TRBV30 and TRBJ1-4, with 11 bases identical to TRBD1. Per the germline V gene, CDR1 is GTSNPN and CDR2 is SVGIG (reference sequence). CDR3 length: 14 amino acids. V was clipped by 0 bases and J by 8 bases; unmatched bases: 2. CDR3: CAWSVGTGGEKLFF. The CDR3 DNA reads as TGTGCCTGGAGTGTGGGGACAGGGGGGGAAAAACTGTTTTTT.

V is TRBV5-1 and J is TRBJ1-3; a possible D gene is TRBD1 (5 bases). The CDR3 length is 14 residues. The germline gives CDR1 SGHRS, CDR2 YFSETQ. V lost 5 bases and J lost 0, with 9 bases in between. CDR3 nucleotides: TGCGCCAGCAGTGGACAAACCTCTGGAAACACCATATATTTT. Residues: CASSGQTSGNTIYF.

This clone came up once. The chain couples TRBV7-3 to TRBJ2-1; 7 positions agree with TRBD1. Germline V CDR1 and CDR2: SGHTA, FQGTGA. The trim removed 2 bases at V and 2 bases at J, leaving 9 bases unmatched. The CDR3 totals 17 residues. CDR3: CASSLAPGQVTYNEQFF. CDR3 sequence (DNA): TGTGCCAGCAGCTTAGCCCCAGGACAGGTGACCTACAATGAGCAGTTCTTC. The whole variable domain, filled in from reference TRBV7-3 and TRBJ2-1, reads GAGVSQTPSNKVTEKGKYVELRCDPISGHTALYWYRQSLGQGPEFLIYFQGTGAADDSGLPNDRFFAVRPEGSVSTLKIQRTERGDSAVYLCASSLAPGQVTYNEQFFGPGTRLTVL.

The chain is built from TRBV27 and TRBJ2-7; TRBD2 aligns across 8 bases. Trimming at V came to 3 bases and at J to 3 bases, leaving 4 bases not matched to a gene. The CDR3 consists of 14 residues. Germline CDR1 reads MNHEY; CDR2 reads SMNVEV (reference sequence). CDR3 DNA sequence: TGTGCCAGCAGTTTCGGGGGGGGTGGCTACGAGCAGTACTTC. Translated, it gives CASSFGGGGYEQYF.

This chain joins TRBV19 and TRBJ1-1; D possibly corresponds to TRBD1 (5 bases). Trimming shortened V by 7 bases and J by 0 bases, and 12 bases separated the two germline ends. Germline assignment: CDR1 LNHDA and CDR2 SQIVND (reference sequence). The CDR3 loop spans 14 amino acids. This CDR3 reads CASTGLGMNTEAFF. CDR3 bases: TGTGCCAGTACGGGACTAGGGATGAACACTGAAGCTTTCTTT.

V and J are TRBV9 and TRBJ1-6, with D possibly being TRBD1 (5 bases). CDR3 length: 14 amino acids. The germline V gene has CDR1 SGDLS and CDR2 YYNGEE. The V gene lost 0 bases and the J gene lost 10 bases, with 11 bases spanning the gap. CDR3 sequence reads: CASSVGQGGSPLHF. As DNA, the CDR3 is TGTGCCAGCAGCGTAGGCCAGGGAGGGTCACCCCTCCACTTT.

The chain combines TRBV6-1 with TRBJ2-1; 8 nucleotides align to TRBD1. Trimming took 7 bases from V and 6 from J; bases not matched to a gene: 8. The CDR3 runs 14 residues. From germline, CDR1 is MNHNS and CDR2 SASEGT. DNA of the CDR3: TGTGCCAGCAACGACAGGGGCGCAGGCAATGAGCAGTTCTTC. Amino acid sequence: CASNDRGAGNEQFF.

The chain has TRBV18 and TRBJ1-3; weak D call: TRBD1 (6 bases). The V end was cut by 3 bases, the J end by 8 bases, with 8 bases between. CDR1 and CDR2 (germline): KGHSH, LQKENI. The CDR3 loop spans 12 amino acids. The CDR3: CASSPGADTIYF. In nucleotides, the CDR3 is TGTGCCAGCTCACCGGGGGCTGACACCATATATTTT.

V gene TRBV30 combines with J gene TRBJ1-5; 10 bases map to TRBD1. After removal of 2 bases from V and 1 base from J, the junction contained 14 bases not matched to a gene. CDR1 is GTSNPN and CDR2 is SVGIG in the germline V gene (reference sequence). The CDR3 contains 19 residues. CDR3 bases: TGTGCCTGGAGTCACGGACAGGGGGTTTACCAGAGGAGCAATCAGCCCCAGCATTTT. It encodes CAWSHGQGVYQRSNQPQHF.

Written as DNA, the CDR3 is TGTGCCACCAGCAGCGCCCCCGGGACAGGGATATATGGCTACACCTTC. As protein: CATSSAPGTGIYGYTF. V gene TRBV15 combines with J gene TRBJ1-2, with TRBD1 matching 9 bases. Germline V gene lookup returns CDR1 LNHNV and CDR2 YYDKDF (reference sequence). The CDR3 runs to 16 residues. V was pared by 3 bases and J by 5 bases, with 10 bases of the junction left unmatched.

This chain links TRBV27 with TRBJ2-2, with D possibly TRBD2 on 5 matching bases. Germline values: CDR1 MNHEY, CDR2 SMNVEV (reference sequence). V was trimmed by 4 bases and J by 6 bases, leaving 15 bases between them. The CDR3 extends over 15 amino acids. CDR3 bases: TGTGCCAGCAGTTATCCGGGGTCCCACCCCGGGGAGCTGTTTTTT. It codes for CASSYPGSHPGELFF.

CDR3 sequence: CASSYRGQGVTEAFF. Here the CDR3 DNA reads TGTGCCAGCAGTTACAGGGGACAGGGTGTCACTGAAGCTTTCTTT. The V and J genes are TRBV6-5 and TRBJ1-1; TRBD1 matches at 9 bases. The V gene end was trimmed by 2 bases and the J gene end by 4 bases; junction bases not matched to a gene: 5. CDR1 is MNHEY, CDR2 SVGAGI, per germline. The CDR3 is made up of 15 amino acids.

The chain carries TRBV2 and TRBJ2-7, with TRBD1 matching over 8 bases. CDR1 SNHLY and CDR2 FYNNEI come from the germline V gene. This CDR3 spans 13 amino acids. V dropped 10 bases and J dropped 5; count of bases not matched to a gene: 10. CDR3: CATHRQGAHEQYF. In DNA form, the CDR3 reads TGTGCCACCCACAGGCAGGGGGCCCACGAGCAGTACTTC.

This chain joins TRBV7-2 and TRBJ2-5; the match to TRBD2 covers 11 bases. This CDR3 has 14 residues. Germline V gene sequence: CDR1 SGHTA, CDR2 FQGNSA. Unmatched junction bases numbered 3, after V lost 4 bases and J lost 5 bases. The DNA for the CDR3 is TGTGCCAGCAGCTCTAGCGGGGGGAGGGAGACCCAGTACTTC. Amino acid sequence: CASSSSGGRETQYF.

The chain links TRBV27 to TRBJ1-1, with 8 bases aligning to TRBD1. Unmatched junction bases numbered 10, after V lost 6 bases and J lost 10 bases. The CDR3 is 13 residues long. Germline V gene lookup returns CDR1 MNHEY and CDR2 SMNVEV (reference sequence). The CDR3 coding sequence is TGTGCCAGCAGCCCTAGCAGGGGGCGGGGAGCTTTCTTT. It translates to CASSPSRGRGAFF.

The chain couples TRBV10-3 to TRBJ1-2, with 10 bases identical to TRBD1. The germline V gene has CDR1 ENHRY and CDR2 SYGVKD. The V and J ends lost 5 bases and 3 bases, in that order; junction bases with no gene match: 6. This CDR3 comprises 15 residues. CDR3 nucleotides: TGTGCCATCAGTACCGGGACAGGGGATGACTATGGCTACACCTTC. Amino acids: CAISTGTGDDYGYTF.

The J gene is TRBJ2-3, the V gene TRBV14; 8 positions match TRBD2. Unmatched junction bases numbered 6, after V lost 0 bases and J lost 4 bases. The CDR3 covers 16 residues. In germline, CDR1 is SGHDN, CDR2 FVKESK. This CDR3 reads CASSQDAGGLSDTQYF. The CDR3 DNA reads TGTGCCAGCAGCCAAGATGCGGGGGGCCTATCAGATACGCAGTATTTT.

This chain uses TRBV2 with TRBJ2-7; D is perhaps TRBD2 (7 bases). The germline V and J ends were trimmed by 6 bases and 5 bases, with 11 bases remaining between them. The CDR3 is made up of 12 amino acids. Germline V gene lookup returns CDR1 SNHLY and CDR2 FYNNEI. The CDR3 DNA follows: TGTGCCAGCAGGGGGGGGCCCCACGAGCAGTACTTC. This codes for CASRGGPHEQYF.